This T cell receptor (beta chain) stems from a study of cytotoxic CD8 clonotypes in ibrutinib-treated CLL. Study information: Responses comprised 24 partial and 2 complete; at median roughly 64 months, 14 remained remitted and some twelve progressed. Mean yields were 255,043 productive templates and 90,000 to 95,000 productive rearrangements per sample. Study outcomes and limitations: Measured clonality at baseline was greater than in age-matched healthy donors and tracked with circulating CD8+ T-cell counts.

CDR1 is MNHEY, CDR2 SMNVEV, per germline (reference sequence). Between the trimmed V and J ends, which lost 2 bases and 0 bases, there was a span of 10 bases. This CDR3 is built from 16 residues. Clones were read by immunoSEQ multiplex PCR, and TCRdb kept only the in-frame ones, dropping some. The sample has around 130,000 clones, 84% seen once. This clone was found a few times. Its antigen is not known. The chain is built from TRBV27 and TRBJ2-2; no clear D. This specimen consisted of PBMCs, obtained after 24 months of ibrutinib treatment. The sequence came from a human donor with chronic lymphocytic leukemia. CDR3 DNA: TGTGCCAGCAGTTTAGGGTTGGAGCCGAACACCGGGGAGCTGTTTTTT. Protein sequence: CASSLGLEPNTGELFF.